This entry concerns a single T cell receptor beta chain. The data derive from a study of blood T cell repertoires in COVID-19. Across the whole study: Samples representing acute and convalescent COVID-19 were sourced from the United States, Italy and Spain. PBMCs, B-cell-depleted T cells, or T cells were the source of the cDNA or gDNA that made up the material.

V lost 4 bases and J 3 bases, leaving 19 bases between the germline ends. The CDR3 has 17 amino acids. From germline, CDR1 is SEHNR and CDR2 FQNEAQ (reference sequence). In the original workflow: Quantification of nucleated cells was approximated via reference gene primer amplification. Some clones are missing from TCRdb's copy, which holds only in-frame ones; the method was immunoSEQ multiplex PCR. V and J calls and clone size are as listed in that table; D and trimming were resolved from the DNA. The sample contains 150,000 to 200,000 clones, about 86% of which appear only once. This receptor was identified in a man in his 60s with acute or convalescent COVID-19. The sample consisted of peripheral blood. The chain employs TRBV7-9 and TRBJ1-5; the D gene is possibly TRBD1 (6 bases). The CDR3 spells CASSSDSGKEANQPQHF. CDR3 bases: TGTGCCAGCAGCTCGGACAGCGGTAAGGAGGCCAATCAGCCCCAGCATTTT.